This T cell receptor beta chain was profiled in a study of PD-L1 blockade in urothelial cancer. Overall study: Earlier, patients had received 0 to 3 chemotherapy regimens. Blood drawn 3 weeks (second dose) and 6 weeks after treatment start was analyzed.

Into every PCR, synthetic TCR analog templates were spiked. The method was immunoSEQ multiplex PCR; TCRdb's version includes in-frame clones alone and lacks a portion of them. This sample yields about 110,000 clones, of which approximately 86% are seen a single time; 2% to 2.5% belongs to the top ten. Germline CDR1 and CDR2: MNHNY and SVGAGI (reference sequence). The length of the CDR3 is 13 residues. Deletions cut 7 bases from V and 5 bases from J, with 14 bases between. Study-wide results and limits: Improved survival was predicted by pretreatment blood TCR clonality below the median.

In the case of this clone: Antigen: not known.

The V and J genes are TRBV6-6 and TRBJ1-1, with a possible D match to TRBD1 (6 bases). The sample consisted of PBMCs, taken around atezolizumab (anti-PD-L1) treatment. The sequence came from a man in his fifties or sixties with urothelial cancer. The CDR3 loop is CASTGGRSTEAFF. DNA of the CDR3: TGTGCCAGCACCGGGGGGCGCAGTACTGAAGCTTTCTTT.